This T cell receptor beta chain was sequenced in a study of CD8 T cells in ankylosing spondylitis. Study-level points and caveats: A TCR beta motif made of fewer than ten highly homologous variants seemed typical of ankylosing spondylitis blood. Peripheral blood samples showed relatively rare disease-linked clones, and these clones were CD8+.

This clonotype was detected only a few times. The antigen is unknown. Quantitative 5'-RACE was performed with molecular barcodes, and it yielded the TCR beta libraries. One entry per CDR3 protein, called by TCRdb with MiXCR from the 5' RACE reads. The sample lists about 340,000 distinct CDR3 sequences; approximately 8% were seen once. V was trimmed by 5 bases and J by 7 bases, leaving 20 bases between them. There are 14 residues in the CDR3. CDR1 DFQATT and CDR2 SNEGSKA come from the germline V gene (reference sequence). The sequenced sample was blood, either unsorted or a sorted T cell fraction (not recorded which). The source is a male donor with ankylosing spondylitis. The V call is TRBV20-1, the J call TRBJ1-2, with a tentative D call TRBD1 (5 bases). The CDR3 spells CSASRQPQVSGYTF. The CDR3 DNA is TGCAGTGCTTCTCGACAGCCCCAGGTCTCTGGCTACACCTTC.